These 21 T cell receptor beta chains share one sample of origin, sequenced in a study of T cells in tumors after PD-1 blockade. Assay used: immunoSEQ multiplex PCR; TCRdb lists only in-frame clones, some missing. The data contain under 75,000 clones, 74% of them singletons. The source material was PBMCs, sampled after anti-PD-1 treatment. Receptors were obtained from a human donor with basal cell carcinoma.

The chain uses TRBV24-1 and TRBJ1-2, with 8 bases fitting TRBD1. This CDR3 is 15 amino acids long. Losses at the gene ends were 4 bases for V and 8 bases for J; bases not matched to a gene: 11. Germline values: CDR1 KGHDR, CDR2 SFDVKD. This chain's CDR3 is CATSDPRQGATGYTF. The CDR3 DNA follows: TGTGCCACCAGTGACCCTAGGCAGGGGGCGACGGGCTACACCTTC.

The chain recombines TRBV5-6 with TRBJ2-7; TRBD1 aligns across 7 bases. Looked up from germline, CDR1 is SGHDT and CDR2 is YYEEEE. The J segment lost 3 bases and the V segment lost 3 bases, leaving 18 bases of the junction unmatched. This CDR3 has 18 residues. Here the CDR3 DNA reads TGTGCCAGCAGCTATTGGTCGGAGACAGGGCCTTGGTACTACGAGCAGTACTTC. It codes for CASSYWSETGPWYYEQYF.

V usage is TRBV10-3 and J usage is TRBJ1-1; D gene uncertain. This CDR3 region has 13 residues. V dropped 4 bases and J dropped 2 bases, with 8 bases sitting between them. Germline values: CDR1 ENHRY, CDR2 SYGVKD. This CDR3 is CAISGSTNTEAFF. CDR3 sequence (DNA): TGTGCCATCAGTGGGTCTACAAACACTGAAGCTTTCTTT.

The chain combines TRBV2 with TRBJ2-2, with 9 bases identical to TRBD2. CDR3 length: 17 residues. V lost 2 bases to trimming and J lost 2 bases; unmatched junction nucleotides: 6. Germline CDR1 SNHLY, CDR2 FYNNEI. CDR3 sequence: CASSERRGGANTGELFF. The CDR3, as DNA: TGTGCCAGCAGTGAAAGGCGCGGGGGGGCTAACACCGGGGAGCTGTTTTTT.

The gene calls are TRBV3-1 (or the pseudogene TRBV3-2) and TRBJ2-7, with D unclear. The length of the CDR3 is 14 residues. V was pared by 7 bases and J by 0 bases, with 13 bases between. CDR1 and CDR2 (germline): LGHDT, YNNKEL (reference sequence). CDR3: CASTTSRSSYEQYF. In DNA, the CDR3 is TGTGCCAGCACCACATCCCGGAGCTCCTACGAGCAGTACTTC.

CDR3 in amino acids: CSGGQGASYEQYF. Written as DNA, the CDR3 is TGCAGCGGGGGACAGGGGGCATCCTACGAGCAGTACTTC. The rearrangement links TRBV29-1 to TRBJ2-7; TRBD1 matches at 12 bases. This CDR3 spans 13 amino acids. V trimming: 7 bases; J trimming: 1 base; junction bases outside the gene matches: 2. Germline values: CDR1 SQVTM, CDR2 ANQGSEA.

The chain recombines TRBV3-1 (or the pseudogene TRBV3-2) with TRBJ2-7; 9 bases agree with TRBD2. Germline V gene lookup returns CDR1 LGHDT and CDR2 YNNKEL (reference sequence). The CDR3 loop spans 16 amino acids. V shed 4 bases, J shed 1 base, and the junction held 8 bases outside the gene matches. The CDR3 reads CASSPKWRGGSYEQYF. CDR3 coding DNA: TGTGCCAGCAGCCCCAAGTGGCGGGGGGGTTCCTACGAGCAGTACTTC.

V is TRBV27 and J is TRBJ2-7; possibly TRBD1 for D (6 bases). Germline CDR1 is MNHEY and CDR2 is SMNVEV (reference sequence). V was clipped by 5 bases and J by 2 bases, with 13 bases between them. The CDR3 contains 14 residues. The CDR3 nucleotides are TGTGCCAGCAGTGCCACAGGGAAACCCTACGAGCAGTACTTC. Translating gives CASSATGKPYEQYF.

This chain links TRBV6-6 with TRBJ1-5; weak D call: TRBD1 (5 bases). Between the trimmed V and J ends, which lost 4 bases and 5 bases, there was a span of 18 bases. Germline CDR1 is MNHNY and CDR2 is SVGAGI (reference sequence). CDR3 length equals 16 residues. DNA of the CDR3: TGTGCCAGCAGTTCAACGGGGGTAGTTGAGGATCAGCCCCAGCATTTT. Residues: CASSSTGVVEDQPQHF.

V gene TRBV7-6 combines with J gene TRBJ2-7; 8 bases are shared with TRBD1. This CDR3 is built from 19 residues. The germline V gene encodes CDR1 SGHVS and CDR2 FNYEAQ. With 1 base clipped from V and 1 base from J, the junction kept 15 bases outside the gene matches. The DNA of the CDR3 is TGTGCCAGCAGCTTAGAGCCCAACTCGGGACAGGCCACGTCCTACGAGCAGTACTTC. Encoded protein: CASSLEPNSGQATSYEQYF. Combining the CDR3 with reference TRBV7-6 and TRBJ2-7 gives the whole variable domain GAGVSQSPRYKVTKRGQDVALRCDPISGHVSLYWYRQALGQGPEFLTYFNYEAQQDKSGLPNDRFSAERPEGSISTLTIQRTEQRDSAMYRCASSLEPNSGQATSYEQYFGPGTRLTVT.

J is TRBJ2-7 and V is TRBV6-1, with a tentative D call TRBD1 (5 bases). Germline CDR1 is MNHNS and CDR2 is SASEGT. Trimming removed 2 bases at V and 1 base at J, with 9 bases between. The CDR3 runs to 14 residues. This CDR3 is CASSEYTGSYEQYF. The CDR3 DNA is TGTGCCAGCAGTGAATATACAGGTTCCTACGAGCAGTACTTC.

This clone was counted a single time. This chain joins TRBV5-1 and TRBJ2-1; no clear D gene. V lost 0 bases to trimming and J lost 0 bases, with 7 bases between them. The germline gives CDR1 SGHRS, CDR2 YFSETQ. The CDR3 sequence is 15 residues long. CDR3 loop: CASSLELSSYNEQFF. As DNA, the CDR3 is TGCGCCAGCAGCTTGGAGTTAAGCTCCTACAATGAGCAGTTCTTC.

This rearrangement joins TRBV28 to TRBJ1-5; 8 bases match TRBD1. The CDR3 runs to 15 residues. After removal of 6 bases from V and 6 bases from J, the junction contained 10 bases not matched to a gene. Germline CDR1 is MDHEN and CDR2 is SYDVKM. The CDR3 loop is CASRGTGKNGQPQHF. CDR3 sequence (DNA): TGTGCCAGCAGAGGGACAGGAAAAAACGGTCAGCCCCAGCATTTT.

The V call is TRBV4-2, the J call TRBJ2-3; 12 nucleotides agree with TRBD2. Germline lookup yields CDR1 LGHNA and CDR2 YNFKEQ. V dropped 6 bases and J dropped 4; count of bases not matched to a gene: 5. This CDR3 contains 15 residues. This CDR3 is CASSPTSGGPDTQYF. In DNA form, the CDR3 reads TGTGCCAGCAGTCCTACTAGCGGGGGGCCAGATACGCAGTATTTT.

This chain connects TRBV29-1 to TRBJ2-2; possibly TRBD2 for D (5 bases). Trimming took 4 bases from V and 5 from J, leaving 8 bases between them. The germline V gene has CDR1 SQVTM and CDR2 ANQGSEA. The CDR3 has 12 amino acids. In nucleotides, the CDR3 is TGCAGCGTTGGGGGAGAAACCGGGGAGCTGTTTTTT. Translating it yields CSVGGETGELFF.

J is TRBJ2-3 and V is TRBV9, with 10 positions matching TRBD1. There are 16 residues in the CDR3. Germline V gives CDR1 SGDLS, CDR2 YYNGEE. J lost 10 bases, V lost 6 bases, and 17 bases had no gene match. CDR3 bases: TGTGCCAGCAACGCTGACGTAGTGGGACAGGGGCTTCCGCAGTATTTT. Translating it yields CASNADVVGQGLPQYF.

CDR3 region: CASSLAGGQGVADTQYF. In DNA form, the CDR3 reads TGCGCCAGCAGCTTGGCCGGAGGACAGGGAGTCGCAGATACGCAGTATTTT. The rearrangement joins TRBV5-1 to TRBJ2-3, with 8 bases fitting TRBD1. The CDR3 runs to 17 residues. J lost 4 bases, V lost 0 bases, and 10 bases had no gene match. Germline-derived CDR1 and CDR2 are SGHRS and YFSETQ.

The V and J genes are TRBV4-1 and TRBJ2-5; D might be TRBD1 (7 bases). The CDR3 length is 15 residues. Per the germline V gene, CDR1 is MGHRA and CDR2 is YSYEKL. Trimming stripped 1 base from V and 1 base from J, with 10 bases between. DNA of the CDR3: TGCGCCAGCAGCCAAGGCCAGGGGGGCCAAGAGACCCAGTACTTC. Amino acid sequence: CASSQGQGGQETQYF.

Remarks on this clone: This specimen includes other DNA sequences encoding the same CDR3. The rearrangement links TRBV6-4 to TRBJ2-3; D remains unclear. The V and J ends lost 2 bases and 2 bases respectively, with 5 bases between them. The CDR3 spans 13 residues. Germline V CDR1 and CDR2: MRHNA, SNTAGT. CDR3 sequence (DNA): TGTGCCAGCAGTGACGGCCCCACAGATACGCAGTATTTT. Its protein is CASSDGPTDTQYF.

The table lists this clone with a few counts. The gene calls are TRBV2 and TRBJ2-7, with 9 positions matching TRBD1. The V gene's germline CDR1 is SNHLY and CDR2 FYNNEI. This CDR3 has 15 residues. J was trimmed by 2 bases and V by 0 bases; bases with no gene match: 2. For the CDR3, the DNA is TGTGCCAGCAGTGAAGCTTGGACAGGGGCCTACGAGCAGTACTTC. The encoded protein is CASSEAWTGAYEQYF.

A single count supports this clone. The V gene is TRBV6-2 or TRBV6-3, the J gene TRBJ2-1, with D perhaps TRBD1 (6 bases). CDR3 length: 11 amino acids. Germline lookup yields CDR1 MNHEY and CDR2 SVGEGT. V was pared by 6 bases and J by 8 bases, with 8 bases between. The CDR3 DNA reads as TGTGCCAGCAGCCACAGGGATGAGCAGTTCTTC. This encodes CASSHRDEQFF.